These 25 T cell receptor beta chains were sequenced from one sample in a study of metastatic and nonmetastatic thyroid tumors. MiXCR re-clonotyped the PCR reads for TCRdb. The table has around 41,000 clones, 28% seen once. Not a single patient had been given any form of treatment at any point before undergoing thyroid surgery. The sequencing sample was made of blood. Every receptor here comes from a male donor with papillary thyroid cancer or a benign thyroid nodule (not recorded which). Some clones in this sample may be carry-over from other donors' samples.

This clone is medium-sized in the sample. The V call is TRBV20-1, the J call TRBJ2-3; TRBD2 agrees at 11 bases. The CDR3 length is 15 residues. The germline CDR1 and CDR2 sequences are DFQATT and SNEGSKA (reference sequence). J lost 6 bases, V lost 5 bases, and 10 bases had no gene match. The CDR3 here is CSAGVRLAGTDTQYF. For the CDR3, the DNA is TGCAGTGCTGGAGTAAGACTAGCGGGGACCGATACGCAGTATTTT.

The gene calls are TRBV20-1 and TRBJ1-1; possibly TRBD1 for D (5 bases). The CDR3 totals 12 residues. CDR1 is DFQATT and CDR2 is SNEGSKA in the germline V gene (reference sequence). V was pared by 5 bases and J by 5 bases, with 12 bases between. CDR3 in amino acids: CSAFRDETEAFF. As DNA, the CDR3 is TGCAGTGCTTTCCGGGACGAGACTGAAGCTTTCTTT.

This clone ranks as medium-sized. The rearrangement uses TRBV28 and TRBJ1-2; D is possibly TRBD1 (6 bases). CDR3 length: 16 amino acids. V was clipped by 5 bases and J by 3 bases, with 19 bases between them. CDR1 and CDR2 (germline): MDHEN, SYDVKM. The CDR3 sequence is CASSEVGQGKHYGYTF. The CDR3 coding sequence is TGTGCCAGCAGTGAGGTCGGGCAGGGGAAGCACTATGGCTACACCTTC.

For this clone: The junction departs from the called germline gene at one end, perhaps through a read error. The genes are TRBV6-1 and TRBJ2-7, with a possible D match to TRBD1 (5 bases). The length of the CDR3 is 14 residues. Germline CDR1 is MNHNS and CDR2 is SASEGT. The CDR3 coding sequence is TGTGCCAGCAGTTTGACAGTTATGCCCTACGATCAGTACTTC. Its translation is CASSLTVMPYDQYF.

This chain connects TRBV30 to TRBJ1-2; D is ambiguous. Germline V gene data show CDR1 as GTSNPN and CDR2 as SVGIG (reference sequence). V lost 4 bases and J 6 bases, leaving 15 bases between the germline ends. The CDR3 covers 13 residues. DNA for the CDR3: TGTGCCTGGACCCCCGTAGACCGGGATGGCTACACCTTC. Residues: CAWTPVDRDGYTF.

This chain connects TRBV6-2 or TRBV6-3 to TRBJ1-5; 7 bases are shared with TRBD1. CDR1 is MNHEY, CDR2 SVGEGT, per germline. The CDR3 covers 14 residues. V lost 2 bases, J lost 6 bases, and 4 bases stayed unmatched. Here the CDR3 DNA reads TGTGCCAGCAGTTACGAGACAGGGCCTCAGCCCCAGCATTTT. Amino acids: CASSYETGPQPQHF.

At least ten counts were recorded for this clone. The chain joins TRBV7-2 to TRBJ1-4; TRBD1 matches at 7 bases. CDR1 and CDR2 from the germline V gene are SGHTA and FQGNSA. Germline trimming cut 5 bases from V and 7 bases from J; bases unmatched to any gene: 13. The CDR3 sequence is 16 residues long. The CDR3 loop reads CASSPGVGQGVEKLFF. In nucleotides, the CDR3 is TGTGCCAGCAGCCCGGGGGTAGGGCAGGGGGTTGAAAAACTGTTTTTT. The full variable domain, completed using reference TRBV7-2 and TRBJ1-4, is GAGVSQSPSNKVTEKGKDVELRCDPISGHTALYWYRQSLGQGLEFLIYFQGNSAPDKSGLPSDRFSAERTGGSVSTLTIQRTQQEDSAVYLCASSPGVGQGVEKLFFGSGTQLSVL.

There are a few counts of this clone. This chain connects TRBV12-3 or TRBV12-4 to TRBJ2-7; TRBD1 aligns across 7 bases. V gave up 8 bases and J gave up 13 bases; unmatched junction bases: 23. CDR3 length: 15 residues. CDR3 in DNA: TGTGCCAGCGGCCTGCAGACCGGGACAGTGGTTAGGCACTACTTC. It is translated as CASGLQTGTVVRHYF.

This clone was picked up a small number of times. This chain links TRBV6-1 with TRBJ1-2, with D uncertain. This CDR3 comprises 12 residues. V was trimmed by 6 bases and J by 10 bases, leaving 15 bases between them. CDR1 MNHNS and CDR2 SASEGT come from the germline V gene. The CDR3 nucleotides are TGTGCCAGCAGGTTGGTTTTGGGGTTCTACACCTTC. The encoded protein is CASRLVLGFYTF.

The J gene is TRBJ2-3, the V gene TRBV5-1; D gene ambiguous. Deletions cut 0 bases from V and 0 bases from J, with 11 bases between. Germline CDR1 reads SGHRS; CDR2 reads YFSETQ. The CDR3 is made up of 16 amino acids. The DNA of the CDR3 is TGCGCCAGCAGCTTGGGTGCCACGACTAGCACAGATACGCAGTATTTT. Amino acid sequence: CASSLGATTSTDTQYF.

The table lists this clone with many counts. V usage is TRBV7-6 and J usage is TRBJ2-5; D ambiguous. V lost 3 bases and J lost 2, with 10 bases in between. CDR3 length equals 14 residues. In germline, CDR1 is SGHVS, CDR2 FNYEAQ. CDR3 DNA sequence: TGTGCCAGCAGCTTCTATGGGCAGCAAGAGACCCAGTACTTC. It is translated as CASSFYGQQETQYF.

As concerns this clone: The junction departs from germline at one end; a sequencing error may be responsible. This sequence joins TRBV30 and TRBJ2-3; tentative D call: TRBD2 (5 bases). The length of the CDR3 is 16 residues. CDR1 and CDR2 from the germline V gene are GTSNPN and SVGIG (reference sequence). The CDR3 bases are TGTGCCTGGAGTGTATGGGTTACATCTAGCATAGATACGCAGTATTTT. It is translated as CAWSVWVTSSIDTQYF.

V and J are TRBV30 and TRBJ1-5, with 7 bases that match TRBD1. CDR3 size: 14 residues. V gave up 0 bases and J gave up 7 bases; unmatched junction bases: 6. Germline CDR1 reads GTSNPN; CDR2 reads SVGIG (reference sequence). The CDR3 here is CAWSVRDSRQPQHF. The CDR3, as DNA: TGTGCCTGGAGTGTACGGGACAGCCGGCAGCCCCAGCATTTT.

This chain joins TRBV7-3 and TRBJ2-1, with 8 positions matching TRBD2. The CDR3 spans 15 residues. V shed 2 bases, J shed 4 bases, and the junction held 4 bases outside the gene matches. The germline V gene has CDR1 SGHTA and CDR2 FQGTGA. In DNA form, the CDR3 reads TGTGCCAGCAGCTTACAAGCGGGAGTATACAATGAGCAGTTCTTC. Translating gives CASSLQAGVYNEQFF.

This clone was counted at least ten times. A much bigger clone sits one base away, suggesting this may be a read error. This sample includes further DNA sequences coding for the same CDR3. The chain recombines TRBV20-1 with TRBJ2-1; D perhaps matches TRBD2 (5 bases). This CDR3 has 12 amino acids. The germline V gene encodes CDR1 DFQATT and CDR2 SNEGSKA (reference sequence). Between the trimmed V and J ends, which lost 2 bases and 8 bases, there was a span of 10 bases. CDR3 in amino acids: CSARRLAHEQFF. The CDR3 DNA sequence: TGCAGTGCTAGAAGGCTAGCCCATGAGCAGTTCTTC.

This clone was seen ten or more times. The CDR3 sequence: CSARDRRQMGTEAFF. For the CDR3, the DNA is TGCAGTGCTAGAGATCGACGCCAGATGGGGACTGAAGCTTTCTTT. The chain joins TRBV20-1 to TRBJ1-1, with D unresolved. V shed 0 bases and J shed 5 bases, with 16 bases lying between them. Per the germline V gene, CDR1 is DFQATT and CDR2 is SNEGSKA (reference sequence). The CDR3 covers 15 residues.

The chain links TRBV19 to TRBJ1-5; TRBD1 might be the D (5 bases). Germline loops: CDR1 LNHDA, CDR2 SQIVND (reference sequence). V lost 4 bases, J lost 9 bases, and 16 bases lay in between. This CDR3 has 14 amino acids. The CDR3 sequence is CASSSSVGGWPQHF. The DNA of the CDR3 is TGTGCCAGTAGTAGTAGTGTGGGGGGATGGCCCCAGCATTTT.

The V gene is TRBV7-2, the J gene TRBJ2-1; the D is unclear. This CDR3 contains 14 residues. Per the germline V gene, CDR1 is SGHTA and CDR2 is FQGNSA. V dropped 2 bases and J dropped 6 bases, with 11 bases sitting between them. CDR3: CASSLSLGVNEQFF. CDR3 sequence (DNA): TGTGCCAGCAGCTTATCACTTGGGGTCAATGAGCAGTTCTTC.

This clone has at least ten counts. This chain links TRBV25-1 with TRBJ2-7, with TRBD2 matching over 7 bases. Per the germline V gene, CDR1 is MGHDK and CDR2 is SYGVNS. The junction had 11 bases not matched to a gene; V was cut back by 6 bases and J by 6 bases. CDR3 length equals 14 residues. In DNA, the CDR3 is TGTGCCAGCAGCGCAAGAGGCGGGGGACTCGAGCAGTACTTC. This encodes CASSARGGGLEQYF.

This clone occurred many times. The chain joins TRBV3-1 to TRBJ2-1, with D unresolved. CDR3 length: 16 amino acids. Germline assignment: CDR1 LGHDT and CDR2 YNNKEL (reference sequence). Trimming took 2 bases from V and 1 from J, leaving 12 bases between them. The CDR3 coding sequence is TGTGCCAGCAGCCAAACAAAAGTAGGGTCCTACAATGAGCAGTTCTTC. It codes for CASSQTKVGSYNEQFF.

There are many counts of this clone. A much more abundant neighbour one base away suggests this may be a read error. V is TRBV19 and J is TRBJ1-2; no firm D call. With 8 bases removed from V and 7 bases from J, the gap between germline ends came to 14 bases. The CDR3 runs to 12 residues. Germline V CDR1 and CDR2: LNHDA, SQIVND (reference sequence). The CDR3 region is CASDGRLGGYTF. The CDR3 nucleotides read TGTGCCAGTGATGGCAGGCTTGGTGGCTACACCTTC.

This clone was detected many times. The chain has TRBV2 and TRBJ2-1; 8 positions match TRBD2. The CDR3 spans 18 residues. V was clipped by 8 bases and J by 0 bases; unmatched bases: 15. The germline V gene has CDR1 SNHLY and CDR2 FYNNEI. CDR3 nucleotides: TGTGCCAGCTTAGGGGGAAGTACTAGCGGACGCTCCTACAATGAGCAGTTCTTC. Encoded protein: CASLGGSTSGRSYNEQFF.

This clone occurred many times. The V and J genes are TRBV5-4 and TRBJ2-7; weak D call: TRBD1 (6 bases). Trimming cost V 3 bases and J 2 bases, with 12 bases left between them. Germline assignment: CDR1 SGHNT and CDR2 YYREEE (reference sequence). The CDR3 is 14 amino acids. This chain's CDR3 is CASSSGAETYEQYF. The DNA of the CDR3 is TGTGCCAGCAGCTCAGGGGCAGAAACCTACGAGCAGTACTTC.

Ten or more counts support this clone. J is TRBJ1-1 and V is TRBV10-3; D unresolved. The germline V and J ends were trimmed by 5 bases and 8 bases, with 15 bases remaining between them. This CDR3 comprises 13 residues. CDR1 ENHRY and CDR2 SYGVKD come from the germline V gene. The DNA of the CDR3 is TGTGCCATCAGTTTCTCAGAGGGAGCAGAAGCTTTCTTT. Translation: CAISFSEGAEAFF.

The chain combines TRBV5-1 with TRBJ1-4, with 9 bases lining up with TRBD1. This CDR3 contains 16 residues. The V gene end was trimmed by 4 bases and the J gene end by 8 bases; junction bases not matched to a gene: 12. The germline V gene encodes CDR1 SGHRS and CDR2 YFSETQ. As DNA, the CDR3 is TGCGCCAGCAGCCCCCACTCCGGGACAGGGAACGAAAAACTGTTTTTT. It yields the protein CASSPHSGTGNEKLFF.